A selection of T cell receptor beta chains follows, all from one sample in a study of shared clonotypes between healthy human individuals. Profiling relied on immunoSEQ multiplex PCR, and the TCRdb table lists in-frame clones only, not all of them. This repertoire shows approximately 530,000 clones, around 96% found once; its top ten account for under 0.06%. What was sequenced was naive CD4+ T cells sorted from blood. The source is a woman in her 30s in good health. CDR3s include the opening cysteine and the closing phenylalanine or tryptophan. A D gene is named only where the DNA matches it firmly. Only some rows state a clone size, as once, few, many or a class for expanded clones.

j_gene | d_gene | abundance | v_gene | CDR3aa | CDR3nt
TRBJ1-5 | - | - | TRBV15 | CATSRGAFFQPQHF | TGTGCCACCAGCAGAGGGGCCTTCTTCCAGCCCCAGCATTTT
TRBJ1-2 | TRBD1 | - | TRBV10-3 | CAISEWGRGLRGYTF | TGTGCCATCAGTGAGTGGGGCAGGGGGCTCAGAGGCTACACCTTC
TRBJ2-6 | - | - | TRBV28 | CASSPTTGVSGANVLTF | TGTGCCAGCAGTCCTACGACAGGCGTCTCTGGGGCCAACGTCCTGACTTTC
TRBJ2-7 | - | - | TRBV7-9 | CASSLQEISYEQYF | TGTGCCAGCAGCTTACAAGAGATCTCCTACGAGCAGTACTTC
TRBJ2-1 | - | - | TRBV7-2 | CASSLHTGSYNEQFF | TGTGCCAGCAGCCTACACACCGGCTCCTACAATGAGCAGTTCTTC
TRBJ2-6 | TRBD1 | - | TRBV2 | CASSLGTAKGSGANVLTF | TGTGCCAGCAGCCTAGGGACAGCTAAGGGCTCTGGGGCCAACGTCCTGACTTTC
TRBJ2-2 | - | - | TRBV7-9 | CASSLRLIRDTANTGELFF | TGTGCCAGCAGCTTACGGTTGATCCGGGACACCGCGAACACCGGGGAGCTGTTTTTT
TRBJ2-2 | - | - | TRBV6-5 | CASGNTGELFF | TGTGCCAGCGGGAACACCGGGGAGCTGTTTTTT
TRBJ1-2 | - | - | TRBV19 | CASSSGTQDGYTF | TGTGCCAGTAGTTCCGGGACGCAGGATGGCTACACCTTC
TRBJ2-2 | TRBD1 | - | TRBV18 | CASSPRTGVRTGELFF | TGTGCCAGCTCACCGAGAACAGGGGTGAGGACCGGGGAGCTGTTTTTT
TRBJ2-7 | TRBD1 | - | TRBV9 | CASSVAGQGFHEQYF | TGTGCCAGCAGCGTAGCGGGACAGGGATTCCACGAGCAGTACTTC
TRBJ2-7 | TRBD1 | - | TRBV5-8 | CASSFRTGRYEQYF | TGTGCCAGCAGCTTCCGGACAGGTCGGTACGAGCAGTACTTC
TRBJ2-2 | TRBD1 | - | TRBV7-2 | CASSRDRNTGELFF | TGTGCCAGCAGCCGGGACAGGAACACCGGGGAGCTGTTTTTT
TRBJ2-1 | - | - | TRBV19 | CASSQERTRGYNEQFF | TGTGCCAGTAGTCAAGAGCGGACCAGAGGGTACAATGAGCAGTTCTTC
TRBJ1-4 | - | - | TRBV28 | CASSSRRRGNRPATNEKLFF | TGTGCCAGCAGTTCCCGCCGTCGGGGGAATCGGCCTGCAACTAATGAAAAACTGTTTTTT
TRBJ2-3 | - | - | TRBV19 | CASSIDGPGFTDTQYF | TGTGCCAGTAGTATAGATGGGCCAGGATTCACAGATACGCAGTATTTT
TRBJ2-5 | - | - | TRBV7-9 | CASTDQVEETQYF | TGTGCCAGCACCGATCAGGTGGAAGAGACCCAGTACTTC
TRBJ1-3 | - | - | TRBV4-2 | CASSQVTSGNTIYF | TGTGCCAGCAGCCAAGTTACCTCTGGAAACACCATATATTTT
TRBJ2-5 | TRBD2 | once | TRBV2 | CASRPGLAETKTQYF | TGTGCCAGCAGGCCGGGACTAGCGGAGACCAAAACCCAGTACTTC
TRBJ2-2 | TRBD1 | - | TRBV10-3 | CAIRKTGQGRDLPGELFF | TGTGCCATCAGAAAAACGGGACAGGGTCGCGACCTCCCCGGGGAGCTGTTTTTT
TRBJ1-1 | - | - | TRBV28 | CASSLSGMNTEAFF | TGTGCCAGCAGTTTATCCGGCATGAACACTGAAGCTTTCTTT
TRBJ1-2 | TRBD1 | - | TRBV5-1 | CASSSGQGYGYTF | TGCGCCAGCAGCTCGGGACAGGGGTATGGCTACACCTTC
TRBJ1-5 | TRBD1 | - | TRBV6-1 | CASRATGSQPQHF | TGTGCCAGCAGAGCGACAGGGTCTCAGCCCCAGCATTTT
TRBJ1-1 | TRBD1 | - | TRBV7-3 | CASSRQGGANTEAFF | TGTGCCAGCAGCCGCCAGGGGGGCGCGAACACTGAAGCTTTCTTT
TRBJ2-7 | - | - | TRBV5-6 | CASSLGWGTTYEQYF | TGTGCCAGCAGCTTGGGCTGGGGCACTACCTACGAGCAGTACTTC
TRBJ1-3 | - | - | TRBV5-6 | CASSLSGTVSGNTIYF | TGTGCCAGCAGCCTGTCCGGGACCGTATCTGGAAACACCATATATTTT
TRBJ2-1 | TRBD2 | - | TRBV19 | CASSTLAGGHNEQFF | TGTGCCAGTAGTACCCTAGCGGGTGGCCACAATGAGCAGTTCTTC
TRBJ1-5 | - | - | TRBV4-1 | CASSQDIQNNQPQHF | TGCGCCAGCAGCCAAGATATACAGAATAATCAGCCCCAGCATTTT
TRBJ2-7 | - | - | TRBV5-8 | CASSPGWGMTYEQYF | TGTGCCAGCAGCCCGGGGTGGGGCATGACCTACGAGCAGTACTTC
TRBJ1-2 | - | - | TRBV23-1 | CASSQLGNGGGYTF | TGCGCCAGCAGTCAATTGGGGAACGGAGGGGGCTACACCTTC
TRBJ1-1 | - | - | TRBV7-2 | CASSPGGKNTEAFF | TGTGCCAGCAGCCCGGGTGGGAAGAACACTGAAGCTTTCTTT
TRBJ2-3 | TRBD2 | - | TRBV7-9 | CASSPDGLAATDTQYF | TGTGCCAGCAGCCCGGATGGACTAGCGGCTACAGATACGCAGTATTTT
TRBJ2-2 | TRBD1 | - | TRBV18 | CAARQDRDTGELFF | TGTGCCGCGCGTCAGGACAGGGACACCGGGGAGCTGTTTTTT
TRBJ2-1 | - | - | TRBV5-1 | CASSPGAGTNNEQFF | TGCGCCAGCAGCCCCGGCGCCGGGACGAACAATGAGCAGTTCTTC
TRBJ2-1 | TRBD2 | once | TRBV27 | CASSSLFSGNEQFF | TGTGCCAGCAGCTCGTTATTTAGCGGGAATGAGCAGTTCTTC
TRBJ2-3 | - | - | TRBV28 | CASSFRDTQYF | TGTGCCAGCAGTTTCAGGGATACGCAGTATTTT
TRBJ2-3 | TRBD2 | - | TRBV19 | CASSHGLARSDTQYF | TGTGCCAGTAGCCACGGACTAGCCAGGTCAGATACGCAGTATTTT
TRBJ1-4 | TRBD1 | - | TRBV20-1 | CSGTVNEELFF | TGCTCCGGGACAGTTAACGAGGAACTGTTTTTT
TRBJ2-7 | - | - | TRBV6-5 | CASSRTELSYEQYF | TGTGCCAGCAGCCGGACCGAGCTATCCTACGAGCAGTACTTC
TRBJ2-1 | - | - | TRBV10-1 | CASSDPNQYRYNEQFF | TGCGCCAGCAGTGACCCAAACCAGTACCGGTACAATGAGCAGTTCTTC
TRBJ2-7 | - | - | TRBV5-1 | CASREGDEQYF | TGCGCCAGCAGAGAGGGGGACGAGCAGTACTTC
TRBJ2-3 | TRBD1 | - | TRBV9 | CASRGQGTDTQYF | TGTGCCAGCAGGGGACAGGGCACAGATACGCAGTATTTT
TRBJ1-4 | - | - | TRBV19 | CASSMGGEHNQLFF | TGTGCCAGTAGTATGGGAGGAGAGCATAACCAACTGTTTTTT
TRBJ1-5 | - | - | TRBV28 | CASRFSNQPQHF | TGTGCCAGCAGGTTTAGCAATCAGCCCCAGCATTTT
TRBJ2-7 | - | - | TRBV2 | CASSANSYEQYF | TGTGCCAGCAGTGCCAACAGCTACGAGCAGTACTTC
TRBJ2-7 | - | - | TRBV10-3 | CAISDFGLHTYGEQYF | TGTGCCATCAGTGATTTCGGACTCCACACCTACGGGGAGCAGTACTTC
TRBJ1-1 | TRBD1 | - | TRBV28 | CASSRQGGRYTEAFF | TGTGCCAGCAGTAGACAGGGAGGAAGGTACACTGAAGCTTTCTTT
TRBJ2-7 | - | - | TRBV21-1 | CARGARVFLMAYEQYF | TGTGCTCGGGGCGCCAGGGTGTTTTTGATGGCCTACGAGCAGTACTTC
TRBJ2-2 | - | - | TRBV4-2 | CASSLEGRTNTGELFF | TGTGCCAGCAGCCTAGAGGGACGGACGAACACCGGGGAGCTGTTTTTT
TRBJ1-2 | - | - | TRBV19 | CASSILAGYGYTF | TGTGCCAGTAGTATCTTGGCAGGGTATGGCTACACCTTC